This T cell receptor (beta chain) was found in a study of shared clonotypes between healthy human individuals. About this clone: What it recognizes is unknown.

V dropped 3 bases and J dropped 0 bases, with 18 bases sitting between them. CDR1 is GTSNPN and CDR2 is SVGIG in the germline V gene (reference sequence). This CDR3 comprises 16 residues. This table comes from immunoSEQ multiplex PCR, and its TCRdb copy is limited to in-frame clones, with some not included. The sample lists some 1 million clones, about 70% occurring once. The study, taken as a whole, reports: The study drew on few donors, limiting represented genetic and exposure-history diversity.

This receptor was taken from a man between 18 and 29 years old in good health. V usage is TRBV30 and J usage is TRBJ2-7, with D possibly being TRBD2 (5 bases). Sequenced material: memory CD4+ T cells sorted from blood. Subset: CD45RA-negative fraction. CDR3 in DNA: TGTGCCTGGAGGCCGCAAACCACGGGGTTCTCCTACGAGCAGTACTTC. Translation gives CAWRPQTTGFSYEQYF.